The 12 T cell receptor beta chains given below trace back to one sample, sequenced in a study of blood T cell repertoires in COVID-19. Only in-frame clones appear in the TCRdb table, and some are missing; sequencing was by immunoSEQ multiplex PCR. The data hold about 180,000 clones, with 80% to 90% observed a single time. The sample was peripheral blood. Receptors originate from a middle-aged man with active or convalescent COVID-19.

The chain has TRBV14 and TRBJ2-3; D is unclear. Trimming removed 2 bases at V and 6 bases at J, with 6 bases between. Per the germline V gene, CDR1 is SGHDN and CDR2 is FVKESK. The CDR3 covers 12 residues. Here the CDR3 reads CASSQLGDTQYF. The CDR3 DNA follows: TGTGCCAGCAGCCAACTCGGGGATACGCAGTATTTT. Full variable domain (rest looked up from reference TRBV14 and TRBJ2-3): EAGVTQFPSHSVIEKGQTVTLRCDPISGHDNLYWYRRVMGKEIKFLLHFVKESKQDESGMPNNRFLAERTGGTYSTLKVQPAELEDSGVYFCASSQLGDTQYFGPGTRLTVL.

This sequence joins TRBV7-9 and TRBJ1-2, with a possible D match to TRBD1 (5 bases). The ends were cut back, 7 bases at V and 4 bases at J, with 16 bases in the middle. The CDR3 runs to 14 residues. Germline CDR1 and CDR2: SEHNR and FQNEAQ (reference sequence). CDR3 sequence reads: CASTPSGVGYGYTF. As DNA, the CDR3 is TGTGCCAGCACCCCTTCGGGGGTTGGCTATGGCTACACCTTC.

This chain joins TRBV5-1 and TRBJ2-5, with D perhaps matching TRBD2 (7 bases). CDR1 is SGHRS, CDR2 YFSETQ, per germline. The CDR3 loop spans 15 amino acids. Trimming stripped 0 bases from V and 4 bases from J, with 13 bases between. Here the CDR3 DNA reads TGCGCCAGCAGCTTGGAGGGCGGGGGCGGAGAGACCCAGTACTTC. Protein sequence: CASSLEGGGGETQYF.

This chain joins TRBV19 and TRBJ2-3; TRBD1 is a possible D gene (7 bases). The length of the CDR3 is 15 residues. Deletions cut 7 bases from V and 0 bases from J, with 14 bases between. CDR1 is LNHDA, CDR2 SQIVND, per germline (reference sequence). CDR3 bases: TGTGCCAGTACCGCCGGGGGACAGAGCACAGATACGCAGTATTTT. This encodes CASTAGGQSTDTQYF.

This clone was observed a single time. This chain joins TRBV5-1 and TRBJ1-1; 7 bases map to TRBD1. V shed 4 bases, J shed 3 bases, and the junction held 9 bases outside the gene matches. The CDR3 has 15 amino acids. CDR1 is SGHRS, CDR2 YFSETQ, per germline. The CDR3 DNA reads TGCGCCAGCAGCACGAGACAGGGCCCCTACACTGAAGCTTTCTTT. This codes for CASSTRQGPYTEAFF. The full variable domain, completed using reference TRBV5-1 and TRBJ1-1, is KAGVTQTPRYLIKTRGQQVTLSCSPISGHRSVSWYQQTPGQGLQFLFEYFSETQRNKGNFPGRFSGRQFSNSRSEMNVSTLELGDSALYLCASSTRQGPYTEAFFGQGTRLTVV.

The CDR3 loop reads CASSSRDSHWLNSPLHF. The CDR3 coding sequence is TGTGCCAGCAGCAGCCGGGACAGTCATTGGCTTAATTCACCCCTCCACTTT. The chain combines TRBV3-1 (or the pseudogene TRBV3-2) with TRBJ1-6, with 7 bases matching TRBD1. Trimming at V came to 5 bases and at J to 6 bases, leaving 13 bases not matched to a gene. Germline values: CDR1 LGHDT, CDR2 YNNKEL (reference sequence). The CDR3 sequence is 17 residues long.

The chain uses TRBV4-1 and TRBJ1-6, with D unresolved. The V and J ends lost 0 bases and 0 bases respectively, with 6 bases between them. The length of the CDR3 is 16 residues. Looked up from germline, CDR1 is MGHRA and CDR2 is YSYEKL. The CDR3 spells CASSQEGGSYNSPLHF. The CDR3 bases are TGCGCCAGCAGCCAAGAGGGAGGCTCCTATAATTCACCCCTCCACTTT.

The chain recombines TRBV2 with TRBJ1-4, with 7 bases matching TRBD1. The CDR3 is made up of 15 amino acids. CDR1 SNHLY and CDR2 FYNNEI come from the germline V gene. V gave up 7 bases and J gave up 8 bases; unmatched junction bases: 13. The CDR3 spells CASTGSQGQGEKLFF. Here the CDR3 DNA reads TGTGCCAGCACGGGCTCACAGGGGCAGGGCGAAAAACTGTTTTTT. Full variable domain (outside the CDR3, taken from reference TRBV2 and TRBJ1-4): EPEVTQTPSHQVTQMGQEVILRCVPISNHLYFYWYRQILGQKVEFLVSFYNNEISEKSEIFDDQFSVERPDGSNFTLKIRSTKLEDSAMYFCASTGSQGQGEKLFFGSGTQLSVL.

This clone was counted once. The rearrangement joins TRBV11-2 to TRBJ2-3; a weak D match, TRBD2 (6 bases). V was shortened by 1 base and J by 6 bases, with 14 bases between the two germline ends. Germline CDR1 reads SGHAT; CDR2 reads FQNNGV. The CDR3 covers 15 residues. The CDR3 DNA follows: TGTGCCAGCAGCTTAGCAACTAGCTTATCTGATACGCAGTATTTT. Translated: CASSLATSLSDTQYF.

The chain recombines TRBV29-1 with TRBJ2-3, with D perhaps matching TRBD1 (6 bases). CDR1 and CDR2 (germline): SQVTM, ANQGSEA. There are 14 residues in the CDR3. The germline V and J ends were trimmed by 6 bases and 2 bases, with 15 bases remaining between them. The CDR3 DNA follows: TGCAGCGTGAACTCAGGGGCTATCACAGATACGCAGTATTTT. It encodes CSVNSGAITDTQYF.

The V and J genes are TRBV24-1 and TRBJ2-1; 7 positions match TRBD1. The length of the CDR3 is 18 residues. The V and J ends lost 3 bases and 3 bases, in that order; junction bases with no gene match: 13. Germline V gene lookup returns CDR1 KGHDR and CDR2 SFDVKD. The CDR3 region has the DNA TGTGCCACCAGTGATCAAACGGCAGGGGGAATTATCTACAATGAGCAGTTCTTC. Translation: CATSDQTAGGIIYNEQFF.

This clone has only one observation. The V call is TRBV7-3, the J call TRBJ2-1; D ambiguous. CDR1 is SGHTA and CDR2 is FQGTGA in the germline V gene. V was clipped by 0 bases and J by 8 bases, with 8 bases between them. The CDR3 covers 13 residues. The CDR3 coding sequence is TGTGCCAGCAGCTTAACGCGGATGCATGAGCAGTTCTTC. Translation gives CASSLTRMHEQFF.